The 27 T cell receptor beta chains given below trace back to one sample, sequenced in a study of tumor-infiltrating lymphocytes in oesophageal squamous cell carcinoma. One entry per CDR3 protein, called by TCRdb with MiXCR from the PCR reads. The sample shows roughly 19,000 distinct CDR3 sequences, about 45% of them seen only once. Material: esophageal tumor tissue. The receptors here all came from a male donor with esophageal squamous cell carcinoma.

The chain carries TRBV12-3 or TRBV12-4 and TRBJ2-5; maybe TRBD2 (7 bases). The DNA end is more similar to TRBJ2-7, so the J call may be wrong. This CDR3 has 17 amino acids. The CDR3 coding sequence is TGTGCCAGCAGTCCCCACCTCGGGGGGCGCGGGCTCTACGAGCAGTACTTC. Its translation: CASSPHLGGRGLYEQYF.

By frequency in the sample, this clonotype is large (0.1 to 1%). The genes are TRBV7-2 and TRBJ2-7; 7 bases map to TRBD1. V shed 5 bases and J 1 base; nucleotides not matched to a gene: 5. Germline V gives CDR1 SGHTA, CDR2 FQGNSA. The CDR3 spans 14 residues. The CDR3 DNA sequence: TGTGCCAGCAGCACGGACAGGCAATCCTACGAGCAGTACTTC. Protein sequence: CASSTDRQSYEQYF.

This clonotype came up many times. The chain employs TRBV11-1 and TRBJ2-2, with 8 bases identical to TRBD2. There are 15 residues in the CDR3. CDR1 SGHAT and CDR2 FQDESV come from the germline V gene (reference sequence). The ends lost 3 bases at V and 3 bases at J; junction bases unmatched: 3. The CDR3 DNA sequence: TGTGCCAGCAGCTTGGGCGGGAGGTACACCGGGGAGCTGTTTTTT. Residues: CASSLGGRYTGELFF.

The V and J genes are TRBV6-6 and TRBJ2-7; TRBD2 matches at 8 bases. Unmatched junction bases numbered 4, after V lost 11 bases and J lost 1 base. The germline CDR1 and CDR2 sequences are MNHNY and SVGAGI (reference sequence). The CDR3 is 12 amino acids. The CDR3 is CAVSGGSYEQYF. CDR3 nucleotide sequence: TGTGCCGTCTCGGGGGGGTCCTACGAGCAGTACTTC.

The chain links TRBV12-3 or TRBV12-4 to TRBJ2-3, with TRBD2 as a possible D gene (5 bases). The CDR3 runs to 11 residues. V gave up 6 bases and J gave up 8 bases, with 9 bases separating them. The CDR3 is CASSQSGTQYF. CDR3 in DNA: TGTGCCAGCAGCCAAAGCGGTACGCAGTATTTT.

The chain is built from TRBV18 and TRBJ2-1; a weak D match, TRBD2 (6 bases). V was clipped by 3 bases and J by 10 bases, with 16 bases between them. Germline loops: CDR1 KGHSH, CDR2 LQKENI. This CDR3 region has 14 residues. In DNA form, the CDR3 reads TGTGCCAGCTCACCCGAACTACTAGCTGGCGAGCAGTTCTTC. Its translation is CASSPELLAGEQFF.

The chain carries TRBV7-6 and TRBJ2-3, with 7 bases aligning to TRBD1. CDR3 size: 14 residues. J gave up 5 bases and V 1 base, and 3 bases lay outside the gene matches. Per germline, CDR1 SGHVS and CDR2 FNYEAQ. The DNA of the CDR3 is TGTGCCAGCAGCTTAGGACAGGGTAAAGATACGCAGTATTTT. It specifies CASSLGQGKDTQYF. The full variable domain, in which reference TRBV7-6 and TRBJ2-3 provide the parts outside the CDR3, is GAGVSQSPRYKVTKRGQDVALRCDPISGHVSLYWYRQALGQGPEFLTYFNYEAQQDKSGLPNDRFSAERPEGSISTLTIQRTEQRDSAMYRCASSLGQGKDTQYFGPGTRLTVL.

On this clonotype itself: Since no conserved phenylalanine or tryptophan closes the CDR3, a read error is the likely cause. Because the CDR3's place on the DNA is in doubt, the DNA is left out and the CDR3 is given as listed by TCRdb. V usage is TRBV27 and J usage is TRBJ2-6; the table assigns TRBD2, which was not confirmed against the DNA. A total of 17 residues make up the CDR3, ends included. Looked up from germline, CDR1 is MNHEY and CDR2 is SMNVEV (reference sequence). The CDR3 spells CASRDRGLVVNEQFFGA.

Concerning this clonotype: This may be a read error, as it is one base from a much larger clone. The chain employs TRBV29-1 and TRBJ2-3, with D unclear. The J call may be incorrect, as the DNA end agrees better with TRBJ2-7. This CDR3 comprises 13 residues. Germline loops: CDR1 SQVTM, CDR2 ANQGSEA. The CDR3 reads CSVDLKRPIEQYF. The CDR3, as DNA: TGCAGCGTTGATCTCAAGCGTCCTATCGAGCAGTACTTC.

The chain has TRBV12-3 or TRBV12-4 and TRBJ2-7; a weak D match, TRBD1 (6 bases). V lost 0 bases and J 2 bases, leaving 14 bases between the germline ends. The CDR3 extends over 16 amino acids. The CDR3 loop reads CASSLAGGGQTYEQYF. Here the CDR3 DNA reads TGTGCCAGCAGTTTAGCCGGTGGGGGACAAACCTACGAGCAGTACTTC.

The rearrangement links TRBV6-6 to TRBJ1-1; no clear D gene. V was clipped by 2 bases and J by 2 bases, with 6 bases between them. The germline gives CDR1 MNHNY, CDR2 SVGAGI (reference sequence). This CDR3 has 13 amino acids. For the CDR3, the DNA is TGTGCCAGCAGTTACGGAGACAACACTGAAGCTTTCTTT. The encoded protein is CASSYGDNTEAFF.

CDR3 nucleotides: TGTGCCAGCCACAATGGACAAGAGACCCAGTACTTC. Its protein product is CASHNGQETQYF. The chain has TRBV6-1 and TRBJ2-5; no clear D. Germline V gene data show CDR1 as MNHNS and CDR2 as SASEGT. The CDR3 extends over 12 amino acids. V lost 8 bases and J 2 bases, leaving 9 bases between the germline ends.

This chain joins TRBV7-2 and TRBJ2-5; 8 nucleotides agree with TRBD2. The trim removed 7 bases at V and 5 bases at J, leaving 15 bases unmatched. The CDR3 runs to 16 residues. CDR1 is SGHTA and CDR2 is FQGNSA in the germline V gene. CDR3 DNA: TGTGCCAGCACCCTAGTGGCCGGGGGGGCTAGCGAGACCCAGTACTTC. This encodes CASTLVAGGASETQYF.

The sample holds one count of this clonotype. This chain uses TRBV6-5 with TRBJ2-5; 9 bases match TRBD2. This CDR3 has 16 amino acids. Per the germline V gene, CDR1 is MNHEY and CDR2 is SVGAGI. Losses at the gene ends were 0 bases for V and 7 bases for J; bases not matched to a gene: 9. The CDR3 DNA reads TGTGCCAGCAGTTACTCAGGACTGGCGGGAGGGGGGACCCAGTACTTC. Amino acids: CASSYSGLAGGGTQYF.

This clonotype has more than one count but fewer than ten. This chain uses TRBV18 with TRBJ1-3, with D perhaps TRBD1 (5 bases). Deletions cut 6 bases from V and 2 bases from J, with 17 bases between. This CDR3 has 16 residues. CDR1 and CDR2 (germline): KGHSH, LQKENI. CDR3 DNA: TGTGCCAGCTCCCTATGGGACGCTCAGACTGGAAACACCATATATTTT. Protein sequence: CASSLWDAQTGNTIYF.

This chain joins TRBV6-2 or TRBV6-3 and TRBJ2-3; maybe TRBD1 (5 bases). The end of the DNA aligns better with TRBJ1-1, so the J call may be wrong. CDR1 is MNHEY, CDR2 SVGEGT, per germline. This CDR3 has 13 residues. As DNA, the CDR3 is TGTGCCAGCAGCACTTGGGCCCAGGGTATAGCTTTCTTT. It specifies CASSTWAQGIAFF.

The chain employs TRBV6-6 and TRBJ1-1; D ambiguous. The CDR3 is 13 amino acids. Germline assignment: CDR1 MNHNY and CDR2 SVGAGI (reference sequence). V lost 0 bases and J lost 0, with 2 bases in between. CDR3 DNA sequence: TGTGCCAGCAGTTACTCCGTGAACACTGAAGCTTTCTTT. Amino acids: CASSYSVNTEAFF.

This clonotype was seen repeatedly, ten times or more. V gene TRBV28 combines with J gene TRBJ2-3; 15 nucleotides match TRBD2. The J segment lost 7 bases and the V segment lost 6 bases, leaving 11 bases of the junction unmatched. The length of the CDR3 is 17 residues. Germline assignment: CDR1 MDHEN and CDR2 SYDVKM. Written as DNA, the CDR3 is TGTGCCAGCAGCCATCCCAGAGGACTAGCGGGAGGGTATACGCAGTATTTT. Its translation is CASSHPRGLAGGYTQYF.

V and J are TRBV7-2 and TRBJ2-4; 10 nucleotides align to TRBD1. From germline, CDR1 is SGHTA and CDR2 FQGNSA. Unmatched junction bases numbered 7, after V lost 5 bases and J lost 3 bases. The CDR3 contains 16 residues. This CDR3 reads CASSRDRGEGKNIQYF. The CDR3 DNA sequence: TGTGCCAGCAGCCGGGACAGGGGTGAGGGCAAAAACATTCAGTACTTC.

The V gene is TRBV12-3 or TRBV12-4, the J gene TRBJ2-1; a weak D match, TRBD1 (7 bases). Gene TRBJ2-5 matches the end of the DNA better, so the J call may be wrong. This CDR3 has 18 residues. CDR3: CASSGLISRQGRGETQYF. The CDR3 nucleotides read TGTGCCAGCTCTGGACTAATAAGCCGACAGGGTCGGGGAGAGACCCAGTACTTC.

This clonotype is labeled medium-sized. J is TRBJ2-5 and V is TRBV5-6; D remains unclear. The V gene lost 4 bases and the J gene lost 3 bases, with 4 bases spanning the gap. CDR1 is SGHDT, CDR2 YYEEEE, per germline. CDR3 size: 11 residues. For the CDR3, the DNA is TGTGCCAGCAGCCTCGAAGAGACCCAGTACTTC. Its translation: CASSLEETQYF. The whole variable domain, remainder taken from reference TRBV5-6 and TRBJ2-5, is DAGVTQSPTHLIKTRGQQVTLRCSPKSGHDTVSWYQQALGQGPQFIFQYYEEEERQRGNFPDRFSGHQFPNYSSELNVNALLLGDSALYLCASSLEETQYFGPGTRLLVL.

The chain uses TRBV7-2 and TRBJ2-7, with TRBD2 matching over 9 bases. With 5 bases clipped from V and 7 bases from J, the junction kept 12 bases outside the gene matches. The CDR3 extends over 15 amino acids. Germline V lookup: CDR1 SGHTA, CDR2 FQGNSA. In DNA, the CDR3 is TGTGCCAGCAGCCCTGGGACTAGCTCCTACAATGAGCAGTACTTC. It encodes CASSPGTSSYNEQYF. Complete variable domain (other parts from reference TRBV7-2 and TRBJ2-7): GAGVSQSPSNKVTEKGKDVELRCDPISGHTALYWYRQSLGQGLEFLIYFQGNSAPDKSGLPSDRFSAERTGGSVSTLTIQRTQQEDSAVYLCASSPGTSSYNEQYFGPGTRLTVT.

With regard to this clonotype: This may arise from a read error, as a much more abundant clone is one base away. The J gene is TRBJ2-5, the V gene TRBV5-1, with TRBD1 as a possible D gene (6 bases). V was cut by 4 bases and J by 11 bases, with 15 bases left in between. This CDR3 region has 12 residues. Germline CDR1 SGHRS, CDR2 YFSETQ. Here the CDR3 reads CASSEQGNEQYF. The CDR3, as DNA: TGCGCCAGCAGCGAACAGGGAAATGAGCAGTACTTC.

This clonotype has ten or more counts. The chain recombines TRBV28 with TRBJ1-2; TRBD1 agrees at 8 bases. V lost 7 bases, J lost 4 bases, and 8 bases stayed unmatched. Germline V gives CDR1 MDHEN, CDR2 SYDVKM. The CDR3 is 14 residues long. This CDR3 reads CASTTGQGPYGYTF. The CDR3, as DNA: TGTGCCAGCACCACCGGACAGGGTCCCTATGGCTACACCTTC.

The chain carries TRBV6-6 and TRBJ2-7; the match to TRBD2 covers 9 bases. The CDR3 loop spans 14 amino acids. V lost 6 bases, J lost 9 bases, and 12 bases stayed unmatched. Looked up from germline, CDR1 is MNHNY and CDR2 is SVGAGI (reference sequence). CDR3 in amino acids: CASSGSGRLDTQYF. DNA for the CDR3: TGTGCCAGCAGCGGTAGCGGGAGATTAGATACGCAGTACTTC.

This clonotype is large by share. The CDR3 DNA reads as TGTGCCAGCAGATACGGACAGGGGTACACCGGGGAGCTGTTTTTT. It encodes CASRYGQGYTGELFF. The chain combines TRBV7-9 with TRBJ2-2, with TRBD1 matching over 9 bases. J was trimmed by 3 bases and V by 6 bases; bases with no gene match: 5. In germline, CDR1 is SEHNR, CDR2 FQNEAQ (reference sequence). The CDR3 is 15 amino acids.

The V and J genes are TRBV7-3 and TRBJ2-6; 7 positions match TRBD2. The better agreement between TRBJ2-7 and the DNA end casts doubt on the J call. CDR1 and CDR2 from the germline V gene are SGHTA and FQGTGA. The CDR3 has 17 amino acids. The CDR3 here is CASSLIGGSVQENEQYF. The CDR3, as DNA: TGTGCCAGCAGCTTAATCGGCGGGAGTGTACAGGAAAATGAGCAGTACTTC.